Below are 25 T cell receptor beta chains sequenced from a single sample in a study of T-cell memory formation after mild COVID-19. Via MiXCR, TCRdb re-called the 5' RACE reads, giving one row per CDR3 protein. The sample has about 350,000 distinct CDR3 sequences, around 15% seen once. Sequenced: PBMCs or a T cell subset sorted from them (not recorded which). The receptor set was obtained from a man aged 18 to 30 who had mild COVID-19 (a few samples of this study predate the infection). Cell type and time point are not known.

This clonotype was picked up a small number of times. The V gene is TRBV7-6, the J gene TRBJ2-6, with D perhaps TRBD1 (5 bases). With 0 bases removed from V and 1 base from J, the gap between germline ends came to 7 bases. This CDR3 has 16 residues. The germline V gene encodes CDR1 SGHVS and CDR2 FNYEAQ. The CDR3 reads CASSLAAGSGANVLTF. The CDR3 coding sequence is TGTGCCAGCAGCTTAGCGGCAGGGTCTGGGGCCAACGTCCTGACTTTC.

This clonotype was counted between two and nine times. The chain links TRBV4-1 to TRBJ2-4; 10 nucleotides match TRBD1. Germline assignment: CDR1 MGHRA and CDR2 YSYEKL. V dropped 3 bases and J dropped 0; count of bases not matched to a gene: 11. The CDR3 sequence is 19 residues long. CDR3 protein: CASSQQFGTGEEAKNIQYF. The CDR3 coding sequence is TGCGCCAGCAGCCAGCAATTTGGGACAGGGGAAGAAGCCAAAAACATTCAGTACTTC.

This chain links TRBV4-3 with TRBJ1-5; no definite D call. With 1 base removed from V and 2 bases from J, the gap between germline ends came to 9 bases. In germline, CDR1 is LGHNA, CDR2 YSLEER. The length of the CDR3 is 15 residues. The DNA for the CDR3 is TGCGCCAGCAGCCAAGTTCGGGTGGGCAATCAGCCCCAGCATTTT. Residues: CASSQVRVGNQPQHF.

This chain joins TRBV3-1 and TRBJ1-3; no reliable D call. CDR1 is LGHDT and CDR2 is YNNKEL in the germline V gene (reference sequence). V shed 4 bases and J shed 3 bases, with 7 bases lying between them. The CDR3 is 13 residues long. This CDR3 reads CASSPSLGNTIYF. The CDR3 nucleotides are TGTGCCAGCAGCCCCTCACTTGGAAACACCATATATTTT.

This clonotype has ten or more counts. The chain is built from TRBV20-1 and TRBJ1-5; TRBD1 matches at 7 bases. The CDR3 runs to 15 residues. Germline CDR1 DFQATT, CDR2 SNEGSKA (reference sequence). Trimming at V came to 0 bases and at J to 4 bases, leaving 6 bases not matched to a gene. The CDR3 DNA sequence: TGCAGTGCTAGAGATCAAGACAGGGAGAATCAGCCCCAGCATTTT. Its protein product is CSARDQDRENQPQHF.

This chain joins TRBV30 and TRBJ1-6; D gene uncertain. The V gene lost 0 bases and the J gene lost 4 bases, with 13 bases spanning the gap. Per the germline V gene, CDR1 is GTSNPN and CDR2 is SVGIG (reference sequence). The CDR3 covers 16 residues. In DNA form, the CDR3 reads TGTGCCTGGAGTGTCGAGGAGACACGGTATAATTCACCCCTCCACTTT. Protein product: CAWSVEETRYNSPLHF.

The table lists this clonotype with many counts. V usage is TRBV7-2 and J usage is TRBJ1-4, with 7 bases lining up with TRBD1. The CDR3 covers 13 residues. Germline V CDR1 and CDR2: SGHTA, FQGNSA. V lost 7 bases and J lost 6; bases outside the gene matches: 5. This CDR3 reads CASKKGAYEKLFF. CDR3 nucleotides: TGTGCCAGCAAAAAGGGGGCCTATGAAAAACTGTTTTTT.

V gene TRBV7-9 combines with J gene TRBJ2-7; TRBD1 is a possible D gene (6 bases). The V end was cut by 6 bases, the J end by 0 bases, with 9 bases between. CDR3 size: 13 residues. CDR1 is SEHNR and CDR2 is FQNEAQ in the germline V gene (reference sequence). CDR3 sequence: CASRKDSSYEQYV. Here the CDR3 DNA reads TGTGCCAGCAGAAAGGACAGCTCCTACGAGCAGTACGTC.

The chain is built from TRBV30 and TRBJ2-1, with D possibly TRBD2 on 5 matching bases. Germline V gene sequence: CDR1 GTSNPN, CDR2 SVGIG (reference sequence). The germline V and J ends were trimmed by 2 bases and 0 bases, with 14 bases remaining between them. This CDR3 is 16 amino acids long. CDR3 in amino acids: CAWSSFRGSSYNEQFF. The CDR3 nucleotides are TGTGCCTGGAGTTCGTTTCGTGGGAGCTCCTACAATGAGCAGTTCTTC.

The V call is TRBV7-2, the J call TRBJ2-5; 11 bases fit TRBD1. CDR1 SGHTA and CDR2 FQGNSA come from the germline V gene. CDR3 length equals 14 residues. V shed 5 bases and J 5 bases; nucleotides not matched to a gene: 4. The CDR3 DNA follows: TGTGCCAGCAGCCGGGACAGGGGGTGGGAGACCCAGTACTTC. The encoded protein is CASSRDRGWETQYF. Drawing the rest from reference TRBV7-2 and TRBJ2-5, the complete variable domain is GAGVSQSPSNKVTEKGKDVELRCDPISGHTALYWYRQSLGQGLEFLIYFQGNSAPDKSGLPSDRFSAERTGGSVSTLTIQRTQQEDSAVYLCASSRDRGWETQYFGPGTRLLVL.

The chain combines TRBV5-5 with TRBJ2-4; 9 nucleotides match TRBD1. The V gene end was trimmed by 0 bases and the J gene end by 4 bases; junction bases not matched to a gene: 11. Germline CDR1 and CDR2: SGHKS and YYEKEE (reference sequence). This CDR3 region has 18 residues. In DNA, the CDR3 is TGTGCCAGCAGCTTGGTCATCATCTTGGGGACAGGGAAAAACATTCAGTACTTC. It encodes CASSLVIILGTGKNIQYF.

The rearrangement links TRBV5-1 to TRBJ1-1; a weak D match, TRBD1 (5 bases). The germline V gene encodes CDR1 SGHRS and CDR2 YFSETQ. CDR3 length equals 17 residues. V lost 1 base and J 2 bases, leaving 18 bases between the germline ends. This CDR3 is CASSLSRGEELNTEAFF. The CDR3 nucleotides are TGCGCCAGCAGCTTGTCAAGGGGTGAAGAACTTAACACTGAAGCTTTCTTT.

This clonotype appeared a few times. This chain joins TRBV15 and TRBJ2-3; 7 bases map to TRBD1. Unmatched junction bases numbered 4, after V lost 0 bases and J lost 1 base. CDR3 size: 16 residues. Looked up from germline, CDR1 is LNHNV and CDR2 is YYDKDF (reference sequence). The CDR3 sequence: CATSRESTGGTDTQYF. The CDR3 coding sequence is TGTGCCACCAGCAGAGAAAGCACAGGGGGCACAGATACGCAGTATTTT.

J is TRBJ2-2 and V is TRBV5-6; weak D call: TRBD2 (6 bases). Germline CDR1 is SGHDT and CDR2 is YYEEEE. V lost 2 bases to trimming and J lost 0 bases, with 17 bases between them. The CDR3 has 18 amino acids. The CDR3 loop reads CASSFWRGQLTNTGELFF. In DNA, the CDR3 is TGTGCCAGCAGCTTTTGGCGGGGCCAACTAACGAACACCGGGGAGCTGTTTTTT. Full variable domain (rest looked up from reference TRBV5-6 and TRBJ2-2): DAGVTQSPTHLIKTRGQQVTLRCSPKSGHDTVSWYQQALGQGPQFIFQYYEEEERQRGNFPDRFSGHQFPNYSSELNVNALLLGDSALYLCASSFWRGQLTNTGELFFGEGSRLTVL.

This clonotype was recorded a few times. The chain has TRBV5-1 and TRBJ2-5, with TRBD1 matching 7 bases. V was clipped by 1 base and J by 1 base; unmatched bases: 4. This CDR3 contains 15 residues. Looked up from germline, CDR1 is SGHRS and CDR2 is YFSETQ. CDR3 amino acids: CASSLLGTAQETQYF. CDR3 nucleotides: TGCGCCAGCAGCTTGCTAGGGACAGCCCAAGAGACCCAGTACTTC.

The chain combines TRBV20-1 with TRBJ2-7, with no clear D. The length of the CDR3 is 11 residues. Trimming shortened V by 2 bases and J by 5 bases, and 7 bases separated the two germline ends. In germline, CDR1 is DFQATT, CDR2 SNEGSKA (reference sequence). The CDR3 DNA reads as TGCAGTGCTAGAATGGGGAACGAGCAGTACTTC. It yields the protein CSARMGNEQYF.

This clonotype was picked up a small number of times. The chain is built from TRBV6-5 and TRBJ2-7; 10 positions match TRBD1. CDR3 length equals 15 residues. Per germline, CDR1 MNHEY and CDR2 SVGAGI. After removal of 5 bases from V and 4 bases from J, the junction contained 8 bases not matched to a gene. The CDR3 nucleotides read TGTGCCAGCAGTCGCGCCGGGACAGGGGAATACGAGCAGTACGTC. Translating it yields CASSRAGTGEYEQYV.

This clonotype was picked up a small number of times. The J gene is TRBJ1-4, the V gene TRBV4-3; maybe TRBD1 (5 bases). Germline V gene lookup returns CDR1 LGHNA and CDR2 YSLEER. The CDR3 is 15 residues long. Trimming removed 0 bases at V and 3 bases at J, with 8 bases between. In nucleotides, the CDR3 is TGCGCCAGCAGCCAAGACAGGGCCCCTAATGAAAAACTGTTTTTT. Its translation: CASSQDRAPNEKLFF.

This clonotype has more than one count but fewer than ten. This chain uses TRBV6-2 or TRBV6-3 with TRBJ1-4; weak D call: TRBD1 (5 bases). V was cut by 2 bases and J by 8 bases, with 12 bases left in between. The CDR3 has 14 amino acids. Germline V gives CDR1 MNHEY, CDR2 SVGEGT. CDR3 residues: CASSYRITGEKLFF. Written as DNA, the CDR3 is TGTGCCAGCAGTTACCGGATCACAGGAGAAAAACTGTTTTTT.

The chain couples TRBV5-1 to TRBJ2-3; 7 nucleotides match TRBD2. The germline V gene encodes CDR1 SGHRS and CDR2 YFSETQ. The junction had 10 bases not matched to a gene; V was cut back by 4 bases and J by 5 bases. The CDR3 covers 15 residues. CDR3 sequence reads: CASSPLGGREDTQYF. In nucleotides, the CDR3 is TGCGCCAGCAGCCCCCTTGGGGGGAGGGAAGATACGCAGTATTTT.

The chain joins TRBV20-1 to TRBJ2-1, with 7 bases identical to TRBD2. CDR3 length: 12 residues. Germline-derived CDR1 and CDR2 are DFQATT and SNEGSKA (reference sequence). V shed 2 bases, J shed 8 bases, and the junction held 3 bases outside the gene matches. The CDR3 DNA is TGCAGTGCTAGAAGGGAGGGCGATGAGCAGTTCTTC. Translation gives CSARREGDEQFF.

The CDR3 loop is CASGLVSDTQYF. In nucleotides, the CDR3 is TGTGCCTCCGGACTAGTCTCAGATACGCAGTATTTT. The V and J genes are TRBV6-6 and TRBJ2-3; 7 nucleotides line up with TRBD2. The CDR3 runs to 12 residues. The germline V gene encodes CDR1 MNHNY and CDR2 SVGAGI (reference sequence). Germline trimming cut 11 bases from V and 4 bases from J; bases unmatched to any gene: 6.

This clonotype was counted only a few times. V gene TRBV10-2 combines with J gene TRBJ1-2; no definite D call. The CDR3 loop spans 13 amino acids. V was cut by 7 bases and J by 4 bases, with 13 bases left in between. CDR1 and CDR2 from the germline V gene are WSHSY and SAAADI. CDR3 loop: CASNSGPSYGYTF. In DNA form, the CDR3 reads TGCGCCAGCAATTCCGGGCCGAGCTATGGCTACACCTTC.

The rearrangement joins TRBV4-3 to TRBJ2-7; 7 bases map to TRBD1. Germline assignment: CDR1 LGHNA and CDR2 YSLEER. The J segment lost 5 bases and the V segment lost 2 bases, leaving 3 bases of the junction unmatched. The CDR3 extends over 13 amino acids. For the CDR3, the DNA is TGCGCCAGCAGCCAACTGACAGGGAACGAGCAGTACTTC. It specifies CASSQLTGNEQYF.

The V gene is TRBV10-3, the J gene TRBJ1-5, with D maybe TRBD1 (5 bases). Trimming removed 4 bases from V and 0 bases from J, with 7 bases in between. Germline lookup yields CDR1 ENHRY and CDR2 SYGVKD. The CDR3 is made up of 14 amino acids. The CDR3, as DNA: TGTGCCATCAGTGGACAGTATAGCAATCAGCCCCAGCATTTT. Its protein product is CAISGQYSNQPQHF.